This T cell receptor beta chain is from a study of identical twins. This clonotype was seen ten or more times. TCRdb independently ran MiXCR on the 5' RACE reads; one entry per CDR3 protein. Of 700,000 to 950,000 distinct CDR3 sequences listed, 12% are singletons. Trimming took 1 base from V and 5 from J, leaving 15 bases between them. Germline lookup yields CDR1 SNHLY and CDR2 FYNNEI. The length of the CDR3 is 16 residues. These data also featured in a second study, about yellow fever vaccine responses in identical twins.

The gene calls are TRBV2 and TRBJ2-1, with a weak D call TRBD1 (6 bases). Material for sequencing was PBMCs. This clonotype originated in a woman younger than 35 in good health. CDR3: CASSEEAGVVHNEQFF. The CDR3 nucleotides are TGTGCCAGCAGTGAAGAGGCAGGGGTTGTGCACAATGAGCAGTTCTTC.